These 11 T cell receptor beta chains originate from one sample sequenced in a study of blood T cell repertoires in COVID-19. Data came from immunoSEQ multiplex PCR; TCRdb stores just in-frame clones and leaves some out. The table includes 250,000 to 350,000 clones, about 89% detected once. The sequenced sample was peripheral blood. These TCRs come from an older woman with acute or convalescent COVID-19.

This chain links TRBV5-1 with TRBJ2-7, with 8 nucleotides matching TRBD2. The CDR3 runs 13 residues. V shed 4 bases and J 6 bases; nucleotides not matched to a gene: 6. Germline lookup yields CDR1 SGHRS and CDR2 YFSETQ. CDR3 in amino acids: CASSRGGGREQYF. CDR3 sequence (DNA): TGCGCCAGCAGCCGGGGCGGGGGGCGCGAGCAGTACTTC.

V is TRBV28 and J is TRBJ1-5; a possible D gene is TRBD1 (5 bases). Trimming cost V 5 bases and J 1 base, with 21 bases left between them. The germline gives CDR1 MDHEN, CDR2 SYDVKM. The CDR3 spans 18 residues. The CDR3 loop is CASSPPGGGWGSNQPQHF. Here the CDR3 DNA reads TGTGCCAGCAGTCCACCCGGGGGAGGGTGGGGGAGCAATCAGCCCCAGCATTTT.

The J gene is TRBJ2-1, the V gene TRBV18; D is uncertain. Germline CDR1 and CDR2: KGHSH and LQKENI. The CDR3 length is 13 residues. V dropped 0 bases and J dropped 5 bases, with 5 bases sitting between them. The CDR3 region has the DNA TGTGCCAGCTCACCACCTACGGACAATGAGCAGTTCTTC. As protein: CASSPPTDNEQFF.

The gene calls are TRBV27 and TRBJ2-5; a weak D match, TRBD2 (6 bases). This CDR3 has 14 residues. CDR1 MNHEY and CDR2 SMNVEV come from the germline V gene (reference sequence). Trimming took 3 bases from V and 5 from J, leaving 13 bases between them. CDR3 DNA sequence: TGTGCCAGCAGTTTCGAGGCCAGCGGGGAGACCCAGTACTTC. It encodes CASSFEASGETQYF.

The V gene is TRBV4-2, the J gene TRBJ1-5; 7 positions agree with TRBD1. The CDR3 contains 17 residues. The ends lost 0 bases at V and 6 bases at J; junction bases unmatched: 11. Germline lookup yields CDR1 LGHNA and CDR2 YNFKEQ. The CDR3 sequence: CASSQEPTGTGGQPQHF. The CDR3 nucleotides are TGTGCCAGCAGCCAAGAGCCGACAGGGACCGGGGGTCAGCCCCAGCATTTT.

The chain combines TRBV7-2 with TRBJ1-4, with 12 nucleotides matching TRBD1. Germline V CDR1 and CDR2: SGHTA, FQGNSA. This CDR3 comprises 15 residues. The V segment lost 5 bases and the J segment 5 bases; nucleotides outside the gene matches: 3. The CDR3 loop reads CASSGDRGRNEKLFF. CDR3 coding DNA: TGTGCCAGCAGCGGGGACAGGGGGCGCAATGAAAAACTGTTTTTT.

The rearrangement links TRBV28 to TRBJ2-3; TRBD2 agrees at 9 bases. Germline loops: CDR1 MDHEN, CDR2 SYDVKM. The V segment lost 8 bases and the J segment 0 bases; nucleotides outside the gene matches: 3. The CDR3 length is 14 residues. This chain's CDR3 is CASRLAGSTDTQYF. CDR3 nucleotide sequence: TGTGCCAGCCGGCTAGCGGGAAGCACAGATACGCAGTATTTT. Full variable domain (outside the CDR3, taken from reference TRBV28 and TRBJ2-3): DVKVTQSSRYLVKRTGEKVFLECVQDMDHENMFWYRQDPGLGLRLIYFSYDVKMKEKGDIPEGYSVSREKKERFSLILESASTNQTSMYLCASRLAGSTDTQYFGPGTRLTVL.

This rearrangement joins TRBV2 to TRBJ2-1, with D perhaps TRBD2 (6 bases). The V end lost 6 bases, the J end lost 8 bases, and 20 bases lay between the germline ends. CDR3 length: 15 amino acids. CDR1 SNHLY and CDR2 FYNNEI come from the germline V gene. CDR3 DNA: TGTGCCAGCAGGTACGGGACTGGAACGCAGGATGAGCAGTTCTTC. This codes for CASRYGTGTQDEQFF.

The genes are TRBV28 and TRBJ2-7; D perhaps matches TRBD1 (6 bases). This CDR3 is built from 13 residues. The germline V gene encodes CDR1 MDHEN and CDR2 SYDVKM. Trimming pared 3 bases from V and 4 bases from J, leaving 10 bases between. CDR3 region: CASSFGRGYEQYF. CDR3 DNA sequence: TGTGCCAGCAGTTTCGGCAGGGGTTACGAGCAGTACTTC.

The rearrangement uses TRBV28 and TRBJ1-3; TRBD1 agrees at 10 bases. Germline V gene lookup returns CDR1 MDHEN and CDR2 SYDVKM. The CDR3 is made up of 14 amino acids. Trimming took 2 bases from V and 8 from J; bases not matched to a gene: 3. The CDR3 protein is CASSLPGQGYTIYF. The CDR3 DNA follows: TGTGCCAGCAGTTTACCGGGACAGGGGTACACCATATATTTT.

This sequence joins TRBV6-2 or TRBV6-3 and TRBJ2-1, with 7 bases fitting TRBD1. The germline CDR1 and CDR2 sequences are MNHEY and SVGEGT. The V gene end was trimmed by 2 bases and the J gene end by 5 bases; junction bases not matched to a gene: 9. This CDR3 has 16 residues. The CDR3 reads CASSYTRGTVDNEQFF. CDR3 coding DNA: TGTGCCAGCAGTTACACCAGGGGGACGGTAGACAATGAGCAGTTCTTC.